This T cell receptor (beta chain) was profiled in a study of shared clonotypes between healthy human individuals. Study-wide points: Sampling involved blood alone; tissue repertoires likely differ.

This CDR3 spans 17 amino acids. Germline CDR1 is SGHRS and CDR2 is YFSETQ. The V gene end was trimmed by 3 bases and the J gene end by 2 bases; junction bases not matched to a gene: 4. Turning to this clone: Its specificity is unknown.

Here immunoSEQ multiplex PCR was the method, and the copy in TCRdb shows in-frame clones only, minus some. The sample has around 2,000,000 clones, about 95% seen once. Positively selected for CCR7, the CD45RO-negative cells used as naive CD8 cells excluded terminally differentiated effector memory CD45RA+ cells. The chain carries TRBV5-1 and TRBJ2-3, with 15 bases matching TRBD2. Sequenced sample: naive CD8+ T cells sorted from blood. The source is a young man in good health. This CDR3 reads CASSSRTSGGATDTQYF. The CDR3 DNA reads as TGCGCCAGCAGCTCCAGGACTAGCGGGGGGGCCACAGATACGCAGTATTTT.